This TCR beta chain was profiled in a study of T cell responses to AZD1222 COVID-19 vaccine. Overall study results and limits: Sampled repertoires all dated from after the peak T cell response. There were mostly white British donors and more females than males, and clonal diversity was possibly underestimated.

This CDR3 is 14 amino acids long. The germline gives CDR1 ENHRY, CDR2 SYGVKD. V lost 4 bases to trimming and J lost 0 bases, with 9 bases between them. Pooling of second doses given at about 4 or about 12 weeks was done. Using immunoSEQ multiplex PCR, the repertoire was profiled, and TCRdb retains in-frame clones only, with some absent. The sample holds around 120,000 clones, around nine tenths seen once. This clone was counted between two and nine times. Its specificity is not known. Specimen: peripheral blood, collected 28 days after the second AZD1222 dose. The TCR originated in an adult who received the AZD1222 COVID-19 vaccine. The rearrangement links TRBV10-3 to TRBJ1-1, with a tentative D call TRBD1 (5 bases). This CDR3 reads CAISVGQVNTEAFF. The CDR3 nucleotides are TGTGCCATCAGTGTGGGGCAGGTGAACACTGAAGCTTTCTTT.